These 10 T cell receptor beta chains were all obtained from the same sample, sequenced in a study of blood T cell repertoires in COVID-19. TCRdb keeps only in-frame clones here, not all; method: immunoSEQ multiplex PCR. Of fewer than 120,000 clones in the sample, 75% to 80% are singletons; the top ten hold around 16%. Material for sequencing was peripheral blood. These receptors all stem from a woman older than 75 with active or convalescent COVID-19.

This chain joins TRBV7-9 and TRBJ2-5; D gene unclear. V lost 1 base to trimming and J lost 2 bases, with 11 bases between them. Germline CDR1 SEHNR, CDR2 FQNEAQ (reference sequence). This CDR3 spans 15 amino acids. The CDR3 bases are TGTGCCAGCAGCTTAGGTTCCGGCAGGCAAGAGACCCAGTACTTC. Its protein product is CASSLGSGRQETQYF. The whole variable domain, remainder taken from reference TRBV7-9 and TRBJ2-5, is DTGVSQNPRHKITKRGQNVTFRCDPISEHNRLYWYRQTLGQGPEFLTYFQNEAQLEKSRLLSDRFSAERPKGSFSTLEIQRTEQGDSAMYLCASSLGSGRQETQYFGPGTRLLVL.

This chain connects TRBV28 to TRBJ1-2; tentatively, D is TRBD1 (5 bases). V was trimmed by 2 bases and J by 3 bases, leaving 10 bases between them. Germline CDR1 and CDR2: MDHEN and SYDVKM. The CDR3 is 14 residues long. CDR3 coding DNA: TGTGCCAGCAGTTTACAATTACAGGACTATGGCTACACCTTC. It yields the protein CASSLQLQDYGYTF.

The chain employs TRBV6-2 or TRBV6-3 and TRBJ2-3; the match to TRBD2 covers 10 bases. There are 18 residues in the CDR3. V shed 4 bases and J 2 bases; nucleotides not matched to a gene: 12. CDR1 is MNHEY and CDR2 is SVGEGT in the germline V gene. The CDR3 bases are TGTGCCAGCAGTTGGACAATATTAGCGGGAGGCCCCACAGATACGCAGTATTTT. The encoded protein is CASSWTILAGGPTDTQYF.

J is TRBJ1-2 and V is TRBV19, with TRBD1 identical over 10 bases. The CDR3 extends over 16 amino acids. Germline lookup yields CDR1 LNHDA and CDR2 SQIVND (reference sequence). With V trimmed by 1 base and J by 6 bases, 8 bases remained unmatched. CDR3 loop: CASSIAGTGANDGYTF. The CDR3 DNA is TGTGCCAGTAGTATAGCGGGGACAGGGGCGAACGATGGCTACACCTTC.

The V gene is TRBV6-2 or TRBV6-3, the J gene TRBJ1-6; D gene unclear. Germline V CDR1 and CDR2: MNHEY, SVGEGT. The CDR3 has 15 residues. Trimming pared 4 bases from V and 7 bases from J, leaving 14 bases between. The CDR3 bases are TGTGCCAGCAGTTCCGCGGTGGTGATGAATTCACCCCTCCACTTT. Translated: CASSSAVVMNSPLHF.

The rearrangement uses TRBV4-2 and TRBJ1-6; possible D gene TRBD1, 6 bases. The CDR3 is made up of 16 amino acids. V lost 1 base and J 6 bases, leaving 13 bases between the germline ends. The V gene's germline CDR1 is LGHNA and CDR2 YNFKEQ. The CDR3 coding sequence is TGTGCCAGCAGCCAAGTCAGGGGACGGTCTAATTCACCCCTCCACTTT. It translates to CASSQVRGRSNSPLHF.

The chain combines TRBV11-2 with TRBJ2-3; a weak D match, TRBD2 (7 bases). This CDR3 region has 16 residues. The V gene lost 10 bases and the J gene lost 2 bases, with 22 bases spanning the gap. In germline, CDR1 is SGHAT, CDR2 FQNNGV. CDR3 region: CATLGERGGLTDTQYF. CDR3 DNA: TGTGCCACCCTTGGGGAAAGGGGGGGGCTCACAGATACGCAGTATTTT.

The chain uses TRBV28 and TRBJ2-1; 8 bases map to TRBD2. This CDR3 contains 16 residues. Germline-derived CDR1 and CDR2 are MDHEN and SYDVKM. The J segment lost 10 bases and the V segment lost 2 bases, leaving 13 bases of the junction unmatched. CDR3 bases: TGTGCCAGCAGTTTAGAAGGACCGGCCCGGGGGGGGGAGCAGTTCTTC. Amino acid sequence: CASSLEGPARGGEQFF.

V and J are TRBV6-6 and TRBJ1-6; D unresolved. Trimming took 5 bases from V and 9 from J, leaving 23 bases between them. The germline V gene encodes CDR1 MNHNY and CDR2 SVGAGI (reference sequence). The CDR3 is 17 amino acids. The CDR3 spells CASSPRTLFPRGSPLHF. CDR3 sequence (DNA): TGTGCCAGCAGTCCCCGGACCCTTTTCCCCCGGGGTTCACCCCTCCACTTT.

V and J are TRBV28 and TRBJ1-1, with D maybe TRBD1 (5 bases). CDR3 length equals 14 residues. With 2 bases removed from V and 4 bases from J, the gap between germline ends came to 11 bases. The germline CDR1 and CDR2 sequences are MDHEN and SYDVKM. Here the CDR3 DNA reads TGTGCCAGCAGTTTAATAACAGGACCCACTGAAGCTTTCTTT. Translating it yields CASSLITGPTEAFF. Supplemented by reference TRBV28 and TRBJ1-1, the full variable domain reads DVKVTQSSRYLVKRTGEKVFLECVQDMDHENMFWYRQDPGLGLRLIYFSYDVKMKEKGDIPEGYSVSREKKERFSLILESASTNQTSMYLCASSLITGPTEAFFGQGTRLTVV.